This T cell receptor (beta chain) was profiled in a study of blood T cell repertoires in COVID-19. Study-wide context: Samples of COVID-19 (acute and convalescent) were obtained from the United States, Italy and Spain. Sources were T cells, B-cell-depleted T cells, or PBMCs; the material itself was cDNA or gDNA.

Germline-derived CDR1 and CDR2 are LNHDA and SQIVND (reference sequence). Between the trimmed V and J ends, which lost 7 bases and 4 bases, there was a span of 17 bases. The CDR3 extends over 15 amino acids. Authors' processing steps: Scientists estimated how many nucleated cells there were by amplifying reference gene primers. Method: immunoSEQ multiplex PCR; TCRdb's copy keeps in-frame clones and lacks some. V and J calls and clone size follow that table, whereas D and trimming were derived from the DNA. The sample contains under 150,000 clones, under 90% of which appear only once. Sequenced: peripheral blood. The sequence was obtained from a woman in her sixties or seventies with active or convalescent COVID-19. V is TRBV19 and J is TRBJ1-5; D is perhaps TRBD1 (6 bases). CDR3 sequence (DNA): TGTGCCAGTACTGATGGACAGTCTATTAATCAGCCCCAGCATTTT. Amino acid sequence: CASTDGQSINQPQHF.